This T cell receptor (beta chain) was obtained from a study of blood T cell repertoires in COVID-19 (dated by TCRdb to about 2020). For the study in its entirety: Samples from collaborators originated in the United States, Italy and Spain and spanned both the acute and convalescent phases of COVID-19. The prospective study material was composed of cDNA or gDNA derived from T cells, B-cell-depleted T cells, or PBMCs. Deeply sampled blood TCRbeta repertoires from subjects exposed to, actively infected with, or recovered from COVID-19 were included in the dataset. The repertoires were released in a freely available public database intended as a resource for research on the immune response to SARS-CoV-2. The samples were drawn from the first 160 participants of the ongoing ImmuneRACE study and from some 1,300 subjects provided by 6 global collaborators. The sample metadata nearly always contained a de-identified subject ID, COVID-19 status, age in years and sex. Where HLA class I and class II types were available, the types were taken from metadata supplied by the sample provider, not from assay-based typing. Here is what the overall study found, with its caveats: The quantity of clinical and demographic metadata differed by source and by participant and was supplied without curation.

CDR1 and CDR2 are drawn from the germline V gene: ENHRY, SYGVKD. The CDR3 spans 15 residues, from the cysteine through the phenylalanine. Just the 45-base CDR3 DNA is kept, in frame starting at base 1. Ends trimmed: V by 6 bases, J by 7 bases; bases unmatched to a gene: 5. TCRbeta CDR3 regions were amplified from genomic DNA using the immunoSEQ Assay, a bias-controlled multiplex PCR. Processing in the source paper ran as follows. The number of nucleated cells in each sample was estimated by amplification of reference gene primers within the assay. To quantify the absolute abundance of each unique TCRbeta CDR3 rearrangement, sequence reads were collapsed and filtered. For each sample, productive Simpson clonality was calculated by taking the square root of Simpson's diversity index across productive rearrangements. The immuneACCESS repertoire file appears here via TCRdb, limited to in-frame rearrangements. These files lack a portion of the clones; in checked studies, under half of the deficit traces to unresolved V genes, and the cause of the others is not known. V, J and clone size are taken as reported in that table, and D and trimming were inferred from the DNA itself. The sample has approximately 61,000 clones on record, under 85% of them singletons. In total, the top ten clones hold 4.5% to 7% of the sample.

This clone has more than one count but fewer than ten. The antigen it recognizes is unknown. Within one base of it there is no much larger clone, and no base qualities were kept. Collaborating institutions collected whole blood in K2EDTA tubes following their own protocols. For TCRbeta analysis, collaborators shipped samples as frozen whole blood, isolated PBMCs, or DNA extracted from either of those sample types. The V and J segments used are TRBV10-3 and TRBJ2-1; 14 central nucleotides agree with TRBD2. This TCR derives from a woman aged 70-85 years with acute or convalescent COVID-19. What was sequenced was peripheral blood. The CDR3 region reads CAISQGLAGVNEQFF. DNA sequence: TGTGCCATCAGCCAGGGACTAGCGGGGGTAAATGAGCAGTTCTTC.